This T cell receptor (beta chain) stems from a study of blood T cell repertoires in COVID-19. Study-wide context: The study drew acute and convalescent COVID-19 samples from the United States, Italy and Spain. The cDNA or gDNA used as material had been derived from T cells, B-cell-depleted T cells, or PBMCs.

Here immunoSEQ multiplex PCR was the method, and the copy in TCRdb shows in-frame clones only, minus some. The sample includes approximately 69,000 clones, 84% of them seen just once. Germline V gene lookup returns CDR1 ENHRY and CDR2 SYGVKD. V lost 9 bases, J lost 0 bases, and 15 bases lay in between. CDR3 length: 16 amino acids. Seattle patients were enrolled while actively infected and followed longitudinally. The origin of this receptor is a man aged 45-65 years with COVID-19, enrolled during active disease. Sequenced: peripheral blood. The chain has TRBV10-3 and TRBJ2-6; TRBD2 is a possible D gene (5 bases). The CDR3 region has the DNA TGTGCCATTAGGGAGAGAGCTAACTCTGGGGCCAACGTCCTGACTTTC. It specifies CAIRERANSGANVLTF.